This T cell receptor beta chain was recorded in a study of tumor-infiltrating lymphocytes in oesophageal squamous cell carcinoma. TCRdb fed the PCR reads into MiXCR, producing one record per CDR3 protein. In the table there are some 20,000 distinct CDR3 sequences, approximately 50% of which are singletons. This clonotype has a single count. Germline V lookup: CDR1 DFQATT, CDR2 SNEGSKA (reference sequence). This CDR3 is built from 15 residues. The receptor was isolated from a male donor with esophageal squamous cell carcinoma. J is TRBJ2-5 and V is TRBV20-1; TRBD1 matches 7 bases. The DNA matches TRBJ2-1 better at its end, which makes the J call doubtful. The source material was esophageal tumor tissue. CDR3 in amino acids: CSASGLGQAYNEQFF. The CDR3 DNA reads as TGCAGTGCGTCGGGTCTAGGACAGGCCTACAATGAGCAGTTCTTC.